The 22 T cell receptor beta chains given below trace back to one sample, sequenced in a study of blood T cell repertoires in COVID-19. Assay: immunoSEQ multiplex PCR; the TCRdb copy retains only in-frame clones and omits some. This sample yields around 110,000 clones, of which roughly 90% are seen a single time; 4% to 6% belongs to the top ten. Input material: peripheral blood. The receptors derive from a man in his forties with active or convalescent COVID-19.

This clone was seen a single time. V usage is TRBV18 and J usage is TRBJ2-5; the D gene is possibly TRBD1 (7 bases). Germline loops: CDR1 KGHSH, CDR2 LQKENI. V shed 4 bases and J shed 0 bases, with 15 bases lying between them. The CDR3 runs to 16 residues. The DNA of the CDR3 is TGTGCCAGCTCACGGAGGGGACAGTTGAACCAAGAGACCCAGTACTTC. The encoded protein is CASSRRGQLNQETQYF.

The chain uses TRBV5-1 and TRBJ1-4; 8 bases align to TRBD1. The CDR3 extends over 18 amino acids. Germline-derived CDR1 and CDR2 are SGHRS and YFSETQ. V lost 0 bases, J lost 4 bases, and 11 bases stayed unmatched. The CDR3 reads CASSLEGPGTGFNEKLFF. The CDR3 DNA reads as TGCGCCAGCAGCTTGGAAGGTCCCGGGACAGGCTTTAATGAAAAACTGTTTTTT.

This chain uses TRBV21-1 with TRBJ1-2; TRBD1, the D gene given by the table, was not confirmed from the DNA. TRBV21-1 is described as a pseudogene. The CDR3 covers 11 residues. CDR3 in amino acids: CASSKDRGYTF. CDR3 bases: TGTGCCAGCAGCAAGGACAGAGGCTACACCTTC.

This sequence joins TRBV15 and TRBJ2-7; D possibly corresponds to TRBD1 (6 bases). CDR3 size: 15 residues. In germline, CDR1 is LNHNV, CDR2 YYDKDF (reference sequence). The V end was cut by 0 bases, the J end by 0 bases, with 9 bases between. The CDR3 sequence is CATSRDRGSSYEQYF. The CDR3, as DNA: TGTGCCACCAGCAGAGACAGGGGTAGCTCCTACGAGCAGTACTTC.

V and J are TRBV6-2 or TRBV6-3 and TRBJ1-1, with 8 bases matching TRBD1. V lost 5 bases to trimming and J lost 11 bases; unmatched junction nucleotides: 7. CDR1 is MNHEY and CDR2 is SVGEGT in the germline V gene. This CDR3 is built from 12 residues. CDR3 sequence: CASSPIRDRAFF. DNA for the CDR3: TGTGCCAGCAGTCCAATCCGGGACAGGGCTTTCTTT.

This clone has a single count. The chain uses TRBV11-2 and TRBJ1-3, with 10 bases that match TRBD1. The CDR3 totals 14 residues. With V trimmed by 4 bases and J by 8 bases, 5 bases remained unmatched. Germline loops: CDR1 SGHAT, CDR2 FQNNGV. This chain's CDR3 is CASSSRQGADTIYF. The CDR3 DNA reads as TGTGCCAGCAGCTCTAGACAGGGGGCGGACACCATATATTTT.

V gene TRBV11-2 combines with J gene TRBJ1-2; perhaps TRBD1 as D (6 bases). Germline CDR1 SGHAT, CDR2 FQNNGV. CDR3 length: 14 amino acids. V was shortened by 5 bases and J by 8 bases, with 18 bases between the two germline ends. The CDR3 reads CASSGAAGAWGYTF. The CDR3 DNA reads TGTGCCAGCAGCGGGGCGGCGGGGGCTTGGGGCTACACCTTC.

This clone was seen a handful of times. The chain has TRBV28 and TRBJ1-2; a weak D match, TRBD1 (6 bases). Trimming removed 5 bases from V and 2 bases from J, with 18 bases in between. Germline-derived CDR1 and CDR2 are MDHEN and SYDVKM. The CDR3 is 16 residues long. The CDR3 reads CASSPMYGQHNYGYTF. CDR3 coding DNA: TGTGCCAGCAGTCCGATGTACGGACAGCACAACTATGGCTACACCTTC.

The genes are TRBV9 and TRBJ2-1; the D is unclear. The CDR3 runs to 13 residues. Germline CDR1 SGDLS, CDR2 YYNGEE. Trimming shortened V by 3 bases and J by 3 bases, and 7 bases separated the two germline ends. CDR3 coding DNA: TGTGCCAGCAGCGGCGGCTTCTACAATGAGCAGTTCTTC. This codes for CASSGGFYNEQFF.

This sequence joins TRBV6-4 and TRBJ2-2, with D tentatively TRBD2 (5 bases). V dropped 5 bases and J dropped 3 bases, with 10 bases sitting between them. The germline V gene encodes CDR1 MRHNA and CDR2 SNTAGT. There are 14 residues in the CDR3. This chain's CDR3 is CASSTDGDTGELFF. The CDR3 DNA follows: TGTGCCAGCAGTACCGACGGGGACACCGGGGAGCTGTTTTTT.

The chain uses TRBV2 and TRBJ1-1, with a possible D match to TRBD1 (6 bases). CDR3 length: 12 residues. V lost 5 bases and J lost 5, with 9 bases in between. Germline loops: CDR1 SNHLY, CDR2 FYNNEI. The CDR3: CASSRQATEAFF. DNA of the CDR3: TGTGCCAGCAGTAGACAGGCGACTGAAGCTTTCTTT.

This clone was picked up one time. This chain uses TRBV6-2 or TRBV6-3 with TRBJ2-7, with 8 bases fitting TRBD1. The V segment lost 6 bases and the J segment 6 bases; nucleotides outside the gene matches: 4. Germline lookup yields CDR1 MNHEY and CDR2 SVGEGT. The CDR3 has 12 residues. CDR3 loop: CASSQTGVEQYF. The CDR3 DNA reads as TGTGCCAGCAGCCAGACAGGGGTCGAGCAGTACTTC.

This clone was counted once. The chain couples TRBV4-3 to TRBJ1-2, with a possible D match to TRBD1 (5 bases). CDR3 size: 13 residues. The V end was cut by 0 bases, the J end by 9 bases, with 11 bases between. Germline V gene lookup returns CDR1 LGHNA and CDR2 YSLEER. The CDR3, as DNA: TGCGCCAGCAGCCAAGATGGGGCAAGGAGCTACACCTTC. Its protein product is CASSQDGARSYTF.

CDR3 in amino acids: CASRTLLGQGPYEQYF. The CDR3 DNA is TGTGCCAGCAGAACTCTCTTGGGACAGGGCCCCTACGAGCAGTACTTC. This chain uses TRBV6-6 with TRBJ2-7; the match to TRBD1 covers 9 bases. Per the germline V gene, CDR1 is MNHNY and CDR2 is SVGAGI (reference sequence). The CDR3 has 16 amino acids. J gave up 2 bases and V 6 bases, and 11 bases lay outside the gene matches.

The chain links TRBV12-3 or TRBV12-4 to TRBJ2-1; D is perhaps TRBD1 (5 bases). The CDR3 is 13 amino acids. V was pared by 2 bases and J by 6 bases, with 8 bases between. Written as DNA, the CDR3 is TGTGCCAGCAGTTTAAGGGGCGGCAATGAGCAGTTCTTC. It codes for CASSLRGGNEQFF.

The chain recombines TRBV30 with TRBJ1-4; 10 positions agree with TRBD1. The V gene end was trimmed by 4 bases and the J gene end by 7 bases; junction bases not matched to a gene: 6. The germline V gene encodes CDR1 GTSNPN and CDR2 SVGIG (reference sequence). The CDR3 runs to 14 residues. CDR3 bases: TGTGCCTGGAAGGGACAGGGGTATAGTGAAAAACTGTTTTTT. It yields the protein CAWKGQGYSEKLFF.

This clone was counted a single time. The CDR3 DNA follows: TGTGCCAGCAGGGCCTCAGGGGGCACTGAAGCTTTCTTT. Translated: CASRASGGTEAFF. The chain carries TRBV6-5 and TRBJ1-1, with 7 bases fitting TRBD1. This CDR3 comprises 13 residues. Germline CDR1 reads MNHEY; CDR2 reads SVGAGI. Trimming removed 6 bases from V and 4 bases from J; junction bases left unmatched: 5.

The CDR3 sequence: CASSLEAGGRYGYTF. The CDR3 DNA follows: TGCGCCAGCAGCTTGGAGGCAGGGGGTCGGTATGGCTACACCTTC. The chain carries TRBV5-1 and TRBJ1-2; TRBD1 agrees at 7 bases. The CDR3 spans 15 residues. Trimming removed 0 bases from V and 5 bases from J; junction bases left unmatched: 7. Germline lookup yields CDR1 SGHRS and CDR2 YFSETQ.

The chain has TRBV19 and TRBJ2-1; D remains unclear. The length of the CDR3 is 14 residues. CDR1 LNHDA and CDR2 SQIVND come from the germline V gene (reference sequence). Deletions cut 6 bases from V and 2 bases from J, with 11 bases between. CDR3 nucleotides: TGTGCCAGTAGCGCCGGTACGGCCTACAATGAGCAGTTCTTC. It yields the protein CASSAGTAYNEQFF.

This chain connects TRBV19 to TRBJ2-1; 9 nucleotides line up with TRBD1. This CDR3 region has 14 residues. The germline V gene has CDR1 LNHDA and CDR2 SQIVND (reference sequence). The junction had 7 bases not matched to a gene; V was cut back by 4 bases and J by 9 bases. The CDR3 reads CASSTSRQGVEQFF. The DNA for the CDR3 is TGTGCCAGTAGTACGTCCCGACAGGGGGTTGAGCAGTTCTTC.

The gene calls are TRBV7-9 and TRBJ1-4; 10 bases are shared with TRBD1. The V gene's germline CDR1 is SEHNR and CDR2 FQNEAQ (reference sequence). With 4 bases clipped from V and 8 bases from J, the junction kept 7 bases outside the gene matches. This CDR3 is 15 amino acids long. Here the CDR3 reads CASSSTTGGVEKLFF. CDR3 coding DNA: TGTGCCAGCAGCTCTACGACAGGGGGCGTGGAAAAACTGTTTTTT.

CDR3 residues: CASSPPVWSGTNQETQYF. Here the CDR3 DNA reads TGTGCCAGCTCACCACCGGTATGGTCCGGGACAAACCAAGAGACCCAGTACTTC. The rearrangement joins TRBV18 to TRBJ2-5; the D gene is possibly TRBD1 (6 bases). V lost 0 bases to trimming and J lost 0 bases, with 17 bases between them. The CDR3 totals 18 residues. CDR1 and CDR2 (germline): KGHSH, LQKENI.